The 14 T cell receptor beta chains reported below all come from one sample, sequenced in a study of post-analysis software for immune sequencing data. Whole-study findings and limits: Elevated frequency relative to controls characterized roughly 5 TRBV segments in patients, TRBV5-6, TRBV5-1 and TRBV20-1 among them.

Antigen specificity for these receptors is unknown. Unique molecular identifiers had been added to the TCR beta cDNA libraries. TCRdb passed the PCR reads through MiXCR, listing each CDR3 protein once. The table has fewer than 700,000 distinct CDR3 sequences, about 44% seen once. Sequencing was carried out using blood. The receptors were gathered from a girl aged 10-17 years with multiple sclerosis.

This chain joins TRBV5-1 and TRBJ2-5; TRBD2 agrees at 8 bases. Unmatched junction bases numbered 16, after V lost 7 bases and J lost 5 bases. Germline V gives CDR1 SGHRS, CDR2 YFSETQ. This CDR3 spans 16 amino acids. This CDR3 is CASGQLQRGGAETQYF. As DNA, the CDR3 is TGCGCCAGCGGCCAGCTTCAACGGGGGGGTGCGGAGACCCAGTACTTC.

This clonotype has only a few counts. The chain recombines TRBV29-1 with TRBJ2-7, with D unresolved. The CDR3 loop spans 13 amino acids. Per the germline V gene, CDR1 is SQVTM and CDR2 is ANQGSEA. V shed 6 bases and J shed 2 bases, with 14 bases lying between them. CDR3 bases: TGCAGCGTGCTTGGGTCGGGCGCCTACGAGCAGTACTTC. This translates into CSVLGSGAYEQYF.

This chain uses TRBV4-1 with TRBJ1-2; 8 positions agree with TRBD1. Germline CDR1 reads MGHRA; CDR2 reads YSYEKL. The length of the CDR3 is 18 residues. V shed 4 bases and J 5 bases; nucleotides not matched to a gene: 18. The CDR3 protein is CASSPRGSGQGLLYGYTF. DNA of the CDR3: TGCGCCAGCAGCCCCAGGGGGTCAGGACAGGGTCTACTATATGGCTACACCTTC.

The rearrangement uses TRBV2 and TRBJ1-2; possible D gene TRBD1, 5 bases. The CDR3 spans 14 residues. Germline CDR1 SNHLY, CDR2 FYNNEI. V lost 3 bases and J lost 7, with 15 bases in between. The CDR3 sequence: CASSDSRGAGGYTF. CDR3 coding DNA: TGTGCCAGCAGTGACAGTCGCGGGGCAGGTGGCTACACCTTC.

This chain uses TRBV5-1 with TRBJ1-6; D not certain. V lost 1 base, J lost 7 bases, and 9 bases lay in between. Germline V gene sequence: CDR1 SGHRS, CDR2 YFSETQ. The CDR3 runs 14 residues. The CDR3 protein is CASSLKPDNSPLHF. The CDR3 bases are TGCGCCAGCAGCTTGAAGCCAGACAATTCACCCCTCCACTTT.

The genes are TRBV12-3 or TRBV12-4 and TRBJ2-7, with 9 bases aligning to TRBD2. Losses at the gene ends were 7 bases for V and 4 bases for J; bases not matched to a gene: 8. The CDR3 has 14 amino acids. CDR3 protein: CASTLAGDVYEQYF. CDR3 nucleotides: TGTGCCAGCACCTTAGCGGGAGATGTTTACGAGCAGTACTTC.

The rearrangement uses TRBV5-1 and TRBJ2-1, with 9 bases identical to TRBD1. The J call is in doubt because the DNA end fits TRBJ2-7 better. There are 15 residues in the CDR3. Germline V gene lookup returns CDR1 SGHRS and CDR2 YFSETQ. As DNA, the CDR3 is TGCGCCAGCAGCACGCTCGGGACAGGGTCCCACGAGCAGTACTTC. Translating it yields CASSTLGTGSHEQYF.

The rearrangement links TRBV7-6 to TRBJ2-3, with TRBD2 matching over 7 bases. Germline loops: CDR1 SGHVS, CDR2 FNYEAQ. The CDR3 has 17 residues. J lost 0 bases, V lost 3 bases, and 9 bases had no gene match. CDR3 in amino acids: CASSFMPSGMSTDTQYF. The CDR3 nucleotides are TGTGCCAGCAGCTTTATGCCTAGCGGCATGAGCACAGATACGCAGTATTTT. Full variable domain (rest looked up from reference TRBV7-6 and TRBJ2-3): GAGVSQSPRYKVTKRGQDVALRCDPISGHVSLYWYRQALGQGPEFLTYFNYEAQQDKSGLPNDRFSAERPEGSISTLTIQRTEQRDSAMYRCASSFMPSGMSTDTQYFGPGTRLTVL.

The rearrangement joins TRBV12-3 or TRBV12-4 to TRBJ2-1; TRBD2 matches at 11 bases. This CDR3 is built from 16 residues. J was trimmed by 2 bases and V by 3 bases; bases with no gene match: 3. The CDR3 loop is CASSLSSGRAYNEQFF. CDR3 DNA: TGTGCCAGCAGTTTGAGTAGCGGGAGGGCCTACAATGAGCAGTTCTTC.

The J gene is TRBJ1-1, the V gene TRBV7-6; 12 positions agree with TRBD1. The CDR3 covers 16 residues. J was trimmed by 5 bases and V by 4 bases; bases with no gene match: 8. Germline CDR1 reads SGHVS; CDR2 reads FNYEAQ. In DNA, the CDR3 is TGTGCCAGCAGCTCCCGGGACAGGGGGCGATGGACTGAAGCTTTCTTT. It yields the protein CASSSRDRGRWTEAFF.

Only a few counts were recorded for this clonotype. This chain's CDR3 is CASSLEGTSGYNEQFF. CDR3 sequence (DNA): TGTGCCAGCAGCTTGGAAGGGACTAGCGGTTACAATGAGCAGTTCTTC. This chain links TRBV5-6 with TRBJ2-1; 11 positions agree with TRBD2. The CDR3 is 16 residues long. J was trimmed by 4 bases and V by 0 bases; bases with no gene match: 3. Germline V gene lookup returns CDR1 SGHDT and CDR2 YYEEEE.

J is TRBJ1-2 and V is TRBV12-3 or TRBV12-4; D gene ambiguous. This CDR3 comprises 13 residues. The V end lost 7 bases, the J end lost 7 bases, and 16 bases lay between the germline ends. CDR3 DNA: TGTGCCAGCACTCAACCGTGGGGTGGTGGCTACACCTTC. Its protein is CASTQPWGGGYTF.

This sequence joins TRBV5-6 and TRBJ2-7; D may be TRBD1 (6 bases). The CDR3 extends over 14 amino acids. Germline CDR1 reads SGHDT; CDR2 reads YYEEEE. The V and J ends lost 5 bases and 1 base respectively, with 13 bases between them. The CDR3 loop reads CASRLPDSSYEQYF. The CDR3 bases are TGTGCCAGCAGATTACCGGACAGTTCCTACGAGCAGTACTTC. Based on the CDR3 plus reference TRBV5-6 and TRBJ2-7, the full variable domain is DAGVTQSPTHLIKTRGQQVTLRCSPKSGHDTVSWYQQALGQGPQFIFQYYEEEERQRGNFPDRFSGHQFPNYSSELNVNALLLGDSALYLCASRLPDSSYEQYFGPGTRLTVT.

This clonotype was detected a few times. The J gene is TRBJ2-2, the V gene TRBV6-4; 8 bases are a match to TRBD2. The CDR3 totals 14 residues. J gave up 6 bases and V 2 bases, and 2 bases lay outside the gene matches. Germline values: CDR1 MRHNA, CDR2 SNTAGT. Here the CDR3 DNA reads TGTGCCAGCAGTGACGCGGGGGGAGCCGGGGAGCTGTTTTTT. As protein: CASSDAGGAGELFF.